Listed below are T cell receptor beta chains from one sample, sequenced in a study of cytomegalovirus exposure and HLA in healthy donors. TCRdb keeps only in-frame clones here, not all; method: immunoSEQ multiplex PCR. The repertoire holds 160,000 or so clones, with approximately 80% as singletons. The source material was PBMCs. The receptors derive from a male donor in good health and CMV-seropositive. Each CDR3 is given with its conserved first and last residue. D genes are given only for firm matches. The size field is filled for only some rows; it gives once, few, many or a size class.

D gene: TRBD2
J gene: TRBJ2-3
V gene: TRBV6-6
clone size: -
CDR3 protein: CASSPRAGGRTDTQYF
CDR3 DNA: TGTGCCAGCAGTCCCCGCGCGGGCGGGAGAACAGATACGCAGTATTTT

D gene: -
J gene: TRBJ1-4
V gene: TRBV15
clone size: -
CDR3 protein: CATSRDERGKLFF
CDR3 DNA: TGTGCCACCAGCAGAGATGAGCGGGGAAAACTGTTTTTT

D gene: -
J gene: TRBJ1-5
V gene: TRBV9
clone size: -
CDR3 protein: CASSALTVGAGQPQHF
CDR3 DNA: TGTGCCAGCAGCGCCCTGACAGTGGGGGCTGGACAGCCCCAGCATTTT

D gene: TRBD2
J gene: TRBJ2-3
V gene: TRBV4-1
clone size: -
CDR3 protein: CASSQEPSGPRTDTQYF
CDR3 DNA: TGCGCCAGCAGCCAAGAACCTAGCGGGCCTCGCACAGATACGCAGTATTTT

D gene: -
J gene: TRBJ2-7
V gene: TRBV10-2
clone size: -
CDR3 protein: CASSDSGEQYF
CDR3 DNA: TGCGCCAGCAGTGATTCGGGCGAGCAGTACTTC

D gene: -
J gene: TRBJ1-6
V gene: TRBV11-3
clone size: -
CDR3 protein: CASSFGQSNSPLHF
CDR3 DNA: TGTGCCAGCAGCTTTGGGCAGTCTAATTCACCCCTCCACTTT

D gene: -
J gene: TRBJ2-3
V gene: TRBV9
clone size: -
CDR3 protein: CASSVGTVTDTQYF
CDR3 DNA: TGTGCCAGCAGCGTAGGTACGGTCACAGATACGCAGTATTTT

D gene: -
J gene: TRBJ1-4
V gene: TRBV11-2
clone size: once
CDR3 protein: CASSFNIEKLFF
CDR3 DNA: TGTGCCAGCAGCTTTAATATTGAAAAACTGTTTTTT

D gene: -
J gene: TRBJ2-5
V gene: TRBV27
clone size: -
CDR3 protein: CASSPTPRHGWQETQYF
CDR3 DNA: TGTGCCAGCAGTCCGACCCCCCGACACGGTTGGCAAGAGACCCAGTACTTC

D gene: -
J gene: TRBJ2-5
V gene: TRBV13
clone size: -
CDR3 protein: CASSLRPGQEAQYF
CDR3 DNA: TGTGCCAGCAGCTTACGGCCGGGACAAGAGGCCCAGTACTTC

D gene: TRBD1
J gene: TRBJ2-5
V gene: TRBV15
clone size: -
CDR3 protein: CATSKGTGVLPETQYF
CDR3 DNA: TGTGCCACCAGCAAAGGGACAGGGGTGCTCCCAGAGACCCAGTACTTC

D gene: TRBD1
J gene: TRBJ2-6
V gene: TRBV7-3
clone size: -
CDR3 protein: CASSSGQDRWGPLGANVLTF
CDR3 DNA: TGTGCCAGCAGCTCCGGCCAGGACAGGTGGGGACCCCTCGGGGCCAACGTCCTGACTTTC

D gene: TRBD2
J gene: TRBJ2-2
V gene: TRBV4-2
clone size: -
CDR3 protein: CASSIIAGGTGELFF
CDR3 DNA: TGTGCCAGCAGCATCATAGCGGGGGGGACCGGGGAGCTGTTTTTT

D gene: -
J gene: TRBJ2-1
V gene: TRBV27
clone size: -
CDR3 protein: CASSTRWRTQFF
CDR3 DNA: TGTGCCAGCAGTACTAGGTGGCGGACTCAGTTCTTC

D gene: -
J gene: TRBJ2-1
V gene: TRBV7-3
clone size: -
CDR3 protein: CASTTSSYNEQFF
CDR3 DNA: TGTGCCAGCACCACTTCCTCCTACAATGAGCAGTTCTTC

D gene: -
J gene: TRBJ1-3
V gene: TRBV19
clone size: -
CDR3 protein: CASSPGLAGNTIYF
CDR3 DNA: TGTGCCAGTAGTCCGGGACTTGCTGGAAACACCATATATTTT

D gene: TRBD2
J gene: TRBJ2-1
V gene: TRBV13
clone size: once
CDR3 protein: CASSSGTSGPEQFF
CDR3 DNA: TGTGCCAGCAGCTCCGGGACTAGCGGGCCTGAGCAGTTCTTC

D gene: -
J gene: TRBJ1-5
V gene: TRBV29-1
clone size: -
CDR3 protein: CSVASRNQPQHF
CDR3 DNA: TGCAGCGTTGCGAGTCGAAATCAGCCCCAGCATTTT

D gene: TRBD1
J gene: TRBJ2-7
V gene: TRBV18
clone size: -
CDR3 protein: CASSPRQGLYEQYF
CDR3 DNA: TGTGCCAGCTCACCCAGACAGGGGCTCTACGAGCAGTACTTC

D gene: TRBD1
J gene: TRBJ2-1
V gene: TRBV5-1
clone size: few
CDR3 protein: CASSSGTGAYNEQFF
CDR3 DNA: TGCGCCAGCAGCTCCGGGACAGGGGCCTACAATGAGCAGTTCTTC

D gene: TRBD1
J gene: TRBJ2-7
V gene: TRBV30
clone size: -
CDR3 protein: CAWSVIGGGEQYF
CDR3 DNA: TGTGCCTGGAGTGTAATAGGGGGCGGCGAGCAGTACTTC

D gene: TRBD2
J gene: TRBJ2-1
V gene: TRBV27
clone size: -
CDR3 protein: CASSSRFSGPPRDDEQFF
CDR3 DNA: TGTGCCAGCAGTTCTCGCTTTAGCGGGCCCCCACGGGACGATGAGCAGTTCTTC

D gene: TRBD1
J gene: TRBJ1-6
V gene: TRBV25-1
clone size: -
CDR3 protein: CASSAQGTAGVYSPLHF
CDR3 DNA: TGTGCCAGCAGTGCACAAGGGACAGCGGGGGTGTATTCACCCCTCCACTTT

D gene: TRBD1
J gene: TRBJ1-2
V gene: TRBV29-1
clone size: -
CDR3 protein: CSVGRDRFASGYTF
CDR3 DNA: TGCAGCGTTGGGCGGGACAGGTTCGCCTCCGGCTACACCTTC

D gene: -
J gene: TRBJ2-2
V gene: TRBV10-2
clone size: -
CDR3 protein: CASRGERPSAGELFF
CDR3 DNA: TGCGCCAGCAGAGGGGAACGCCCTTCGGCCGGGGAGCTGTTTTTT

D gene: -
J gene: TRBJ2-2
V gene: TRBV27
clone size: -
CDR3 protein: CASSRAGTGELFF
CDR3 DNA: TGTGCCAGCAGTAGAGCAGGGACCGGGGAGCTGTTTTTT

D gene: -
J gene: TRBJ2-1
V gene: TRBV14
clone size: -
CDR3 protein: CASSQPVDFVDEQFF
CDR3 DNA: TGTGCCAGCAGCCAGCCTGTGGACTTCGTAGATGAGCAGTTCTTC

D gene: TRBD1
J gene: TRBJ2-3
V gene: TRBV4-3
clone size: -
CDR3 protein: CASSQRQGFVTDTQYF
CDR3 DNA: TGCGCCAGCAGCCAACGACAGGGTTTCGTCACAGATACGCAGTATTTT

D gene: -
J gene: TRBJ1-1
V gene: TRBV27
clone size: -
CDR3 protein: CASSRGGGRRTEAFF
CDR3 DNA: TGTGCCAGCAGCCGCGGGGGGGGTCGAAGAACTGAAGCTTTCTTT

D gene: -
J gene: TRBJ2-7
V gene: TRBV11-2
clone size: -
CDR3 protein: CASSLGENRYEQYF
CDR3 DNA: TGTGCCAGCAGCTTAGGAGAAAACCGATACGAGCAGTACTTC

D gene: TRBD1
J gene: TRBJ1-1
V gene: TRBV18
clone size: -
CDR3 protein: CASSPPKTGSLRAFF
CDR3 DNA: TGTGCCAGCTCACCACCGAAGACAGGGAGTTTGCGAGCTTTCTTT

D gene: -
J gene: TRBJ2-1
V gene: TRBV12-5
clone size: -
CDR3 protein: CASGLVLGTADSYNEQFF
CDR3 DNA: TGTGCTAGTGGTTTGGTCCTTGGTACGGCGGACTCCTACAATGAGCAGTTCTTC

D gene: -
J gene: TRBJ1-1
V gene: TRBV30
clone size: -
CDR3 protein: CAWSPLTQGRTEAFF
CDR3 DNA: TGTGCCTGGAGTCCCCTAACGCAGGGTCGAACTGAAGCTTTCTTT

D gene: TRBD1
J gene: TRBJ1-4
V gene: TRBV15
clone size: -
CDR3 protein: CATSRDRQGQGEKLFF
CDR3 DNA: TGTGCCACCAGCAGAGATCGCCAAGGACAGGGGGAAAAACTGTTTTTT

D gene: -
J gene: TRBJ1-6
V gene: TRBV7-9
clone size: once
CDR3 protein: CASSPGTFLRPNSPLHF
CDR3 DNA: TGTGCCAGCAGCCCCGGGACTTTTCTTCGCCCGAATTCACCCCTCCACTTT

D gene: -
J gene: TRBJ2-1
V gene: TRBV5-4
clone size: -
CDR3 protein: CASSQGLGGDEQFF
CDR3 DNA: TGTGCCAGCAGCCAGGGACTAGGGGGCGATGAGCAGTTCTTC

D gene: TRBD2
J gene: TRBJ2-7
V gene: TRBV27
clone size: -
CDR3 protein: CASSLPGTSGSYEQYF
CDR3 DNA: TGTGCCAGCAGTTTACCCGGGACTAGCGGGAGCTACGAGCAGTACTTC

D gene: -
J gene: TRBJ2-6
V gene: TRBV4-2
clone size: -
CDR3 protein: CASSLSPGHRQSGANVLTF
CDR3 DNA: TGTGCCAGCAGCTTAAGCCCAGGCCACCGACAATCTGGGGCCAACGTCCTGACTTTC

D gene: -
J gene: TRBJ1-5
V gene: TRBV19
clone size: -
CDR3 protein: CASSIGTLMYQPQHF
CDR3 DNA: TGTGCCAGTAGTATCGGGACTCTTATGTACCAGCCCCAGCATTTT

D gene: -
J gene: TRBJ1-4
V gene: TRBV7-9
clone size: -
CDR3 protein: CASTPGQSTTNEKLFF
CDR3 DNA: TGTGCCAGCACCCCAGGACAGAGCACAACTAATGAAAAACTGTTTTTT